The 32 T cell receptor beta chains below all came from one sample that was sequenced in a study of blood T cell repertoires in COVID-19. TCRdb keeps only in-frame clones here, not all; method: immunoSEQ multiplex PCR. The data contain tens of thousands of clones, 80% of them singletons. The source material was peripheral blood. The receptors stem from a human donor in a cohort sampled during active COVID-19.

The rearrangement uses TRBV11-2 and TRBJ2-5; TRBD2 matches 13 bases. The CDR3 length is 16 residues. CDR1 SGHAT and CDR2 FQNNGV come from the germline V gene. J was trimmed by 4 bases and V by 3 bases; bases with no gene match: 5. This chain's CDR3 is CASSFGTSGVGETQYF. The DNA of the CDR3 is TGTGCCAGCAGCTTCGGGACTAGCGGGGTTGGAGAGACCCAGTACTTC.

The chain is built from TRBV18 and TRBJ2-3; no clear D gene. The V end was cut by 8 bases, the J end by 1 base, with 10 bases between. The CDR3 runs 13 residues. Germline V gene sequence: CDR1 KGHSH, CDR2 LQKENI. The CDR3 region is CASLRAGTDTQYF. Written as DNA, the CDR3 is TGTGCCAGCCTGCGCGCGGGCACAGATACGCAGTATTTT. Full variable domain (missing parts from reference TRBV18 and TRBJ2-3): NAGVMQNPRHLVRRRGQEARLRCSPMKGHSHVYWYRQLPEEGLKFMVYLQKENIIDESGMPKERFSAEFPKEGPSILRIQQVVRGDSAAYFCASLRAGTDTQYFGPGTRLTVL.

The chain has TRBV7-9 and TRBJ2-5; D possibly corresponds to TRBD1 (5 bases). The germline gives CDR1 SEHNR, CDR2 FQNEAQ (reference sequence). Trimming took off 0 bases at V and 5 bases at J, with 7 bases between the two ends. The CDR3 spans 13 residues. The CDR3 coding sequence is TGTGCCAGCAGCTTAGCCAGGGTTGAGACCCAGTACTTC. Its translation is CASSLARVETQYF.

The chain links TRBV7-9 to TRBJ1-4, with no clear D. Trimming removed 4 bases at V and 0 bases at J, with 9 bases between. This CDR3 comprises 15 residues. CDR1 is SEHNR and CDR2 is FQNEAQ in the germline V gene (reference sequence). The CDR3 nucleotides are TGTGCCAGCAGCTCCTACAGAACAACTAATGAAAAACTGTTTTTT. This translates into CASSSYRTTNEKLFF.

J is TRBJ2-1 and V is TRBV5-1; 7 bases are shared with TRBD2. This CDR3 contains 16 residues. J gave up 3 bases and V 3 bases, and 9 bases lay outside the gene matches. Germline V CDR1 and CDR2: SGHRS, YFSETQ. CDR3 nucleotide sequence: TGCGCCAGCAGCTCCTCGAGCGGGACGATCTACAATGAGCAGTTCTTC. This translates into CASSSSSGTIYNEQFF.

The chain employs TRBV7-2 and TRBJ1-2; D remains unclear. The CDR3 is 13 residues long. V gave up 6 bases and J gave up 1 base, with 9 bases separating them. From germline, CDR1 is SGHTA and CDR2 FQGNSA. The CDR3: CASSRGGNYGYTF. Written as DNA, the CDR3 is TGTGCCAGCAGTCGTGGAGGTAACTATGGCTACACCTTC.

V and J are TRBV2 and TRBJ1-6, with D possibly being TRBD1 (5 bases). V was pared by 4 bases and J by 7 bases, with 14 bases between. There are 15 residues in the CDR3. From germline, CDR1 is SNHLY and CDR2 FYNNEI. The CDR3, as DNA: TGTGCCAGCAGTGGGAGGGGATCCCTAAATTCACCCCTCCACTTT. The encoded protein is CASSGRGSLNSPLHF.

The gene calls are TRBV2 and TRBJ2-7; 7 nucleotides line up with TRBD1. Germline assignment: CDR1 SNHLY and CDR2 FYNNEI. Trimming at V came to 7 bases and at J to 2 bases, leaving 8 bases not matched to a gene. The CDR3 runs to 14 residues. CDR3 in amino acids: CASTTGTDTYEQYV. The CDR3, as DNA: TGTGCCAGCACTACCGGGACAGACACCTACGAGCAGTACGTC.

The rearrangement links TRBV19 to TRBJ2-1; 10 bases match TRBD2. This CDR3 is built from 15 residues. The trim removed 4 bases at V and 7 bases at J, leaving 7 bases unmatched. The germline V gene encodes CDR1 LNHDA and CDR2 SQIVND (reference sequence). CDR3 in DNA: TGTGCCAGTAGTACCCCGGGACTAGCGAGGAATGAGCAGTTCTTC. It codes for CASSTPGLARNEQFF. The full variable domain, with the rest looked up from reference TRBV19 and TRBJ2-1, is DGGITQSPKYLFRKEGQNVTLSCEQNLNHDAMYWYRQDPGQGLRLIYYSQIVNDFQKGDIAEGYSVSREKKESFPLTVTSAQKNPTAFYLCASSTPGLARNEQFFGPGTRLTVL.

The chain is built from TRBV18 and TRBJ2-2, with no clear D. V was clipped by 4 bases and J by 6 bases, with 24 bases between them. This CDR3 is built from 18 residues. From germline, CDR1 is KGHSH and CDR2 LQKENI. The DNA of the CDR3 is TGTGCCAGCTCACGGATACAGACCCAAATTCGCGCCGCCGGGGAGCTGTTTTTT. The encoded protein is CASSRIQTQIRAAGELFF.

This clone is medium-sized within its sample. The chain has TRBV15 and TRBJ2-3; 7 bases agree with TRBD2. CDR1 LNHNV and CDR2 YYDKDF come from the germline V gene (reference sequence). V dropped 2 bases and J dropped 5; count of bases not matched to a gene: 10. The CDR3 is made up of 16 amino acids. The CDR3: CATSRNSGGDGDTQYF. For the CDR3, the DNA is TGTGCCACCAGCAGAAATTCGGGGGGTGACGGAGATACGCAGTATTTT. Drawing the rest from reference TRBV15 and TRBJ2-3, the complete variable domain is DAMVIQNPRYQVTQFGKPVTLSCSQTLNHNVMYWYQQKSSQAPKLLFHYYDKDFNNEADTPDNFQSRRPNTSFCFLDIRSPGLGDTAMYLCATSRNSGGDGDTQYFGPGTRLTVL.

This rearrangement joins TRBV6-6 to TRBJ2-7, with D possibly being TRBD2 (5 bases). The V gene lost 0 bases and the J gene lost 5 bases, with 11 bases spanning the gap. This CDR3 is built from 14 residues. CDR1 and CDR2 from the germline V gene are MNHNY and SVGAGI (reference sequence). The CDR3 loop reads CASSYSMSGNEQYF. The CDR3, as DNA: TGTGCCAGCAGTTACTCGATGTCCGGGAACGAGCAGTACTTC.

This sequence joins TRBV7-9 and TRBJ2-7; no firm D call. With 5 bases removed from V and 4 bases from J, the gap between germline ends came to 9 bases. The CDR3 extends over 12 amino acids. Germline V lookup: CDR1 SEHNR, CDR2 FQNEAQ (reference sequence). The CDR3 region has the DNA TGTGCCAGCAGCCGAGGTGGGTACGAGCAGTACTTC. As protein: CASSRGGYEQYF.

The chain employs TRBV7-2 and TRBJ1-1, with D possibly being TRBD1 (6 bases). The CDR3 is 14 residues long. Trimming shortened V by 2 bases and J by 5 bases, and 12 bases separated the two germline ends. The V gene's germline CDR1 is SGHTA and CDR2 FQGNSA. CDR3 DNA sequence: TGTGCCAGCAGCTTACCAGGGGCGAGGACTGAAGCTTTCTTT. This sequence encodes CASSLPGARTEAFF. The complete variable domain, with remaining parts taken from reference TRBV7-2 and TRBJ1-1, reads GAGVSQSPSNKVTEKGKDVELRCDPISGHTALYWYRQSLGQGLEFLIYFQGNSAPDKSGLPSDRFSAERTGGSVSTLTIQRTQQEDSAVYLCASSLPGARTEAFFGQGTRLTVV.

This clone occurred once. CDR3 loop: CASSGYGGDLELFF. CDR3 sequence (DNA): TGTGCCAGCAGTGGCTACGGGGGAGATTTGGAACTGTTTTTT. The V gene is TRBV28, the J gene TRBJ1-4; D is possibly TRBD1 (5 bases). Germline CDR1 is MDHEN and CDR2 is SYDVKM. Trimming removed 5 bases at V and 12 bases at J, with 19 bases between. This CDR3 is 14 amino acids long.

The chain uses TRBV6-1 and TRBJ2-5; the D gene is possibly TRBD1 (6 bases). The germline V gene has CDR1 MNHNS and CDR2 SASEGT. The CDR3 loop spans 19 amino acids. Trimming pared 2 bases from V and 5 bases from J, leaving 27 bases between. The CDR3 here is CASSELILFRSGRGETQYF. The CDR3 DNA follows: TGTGCCAGCAGTGAACTTATCCTATTCCGAAGCGGCAGGGGTGAGACCCAGTACTTC.

This clone was seen once. V is TRBV6-2 or TRBV6-3 and J is TRBJ2-3, with 10 bases lining up with TRBD2. J was trimmed by 0 bases and V by 0 bases; bases with no gene match: 9. Germline CDR1 and CDR2: MNHEY and SVGEGT. The CDR3 spans 19 residues. CDR3 sequence (DNA): TGTGCCAGCAGTTACTCGAGGGCTAGCGGGAGTGTCAGCACAGATACGCAGTATTTT. Residues: CASSYSRASGSVSTDTQYF.

The J gene is TRBJ1-2, the V gene TRBV30; 8 bases line up with TRBD1. Germline-derived CDR1 and CDR2 are GTSNPN and SVGIG (reference sequence). The V gene end was trimmed by 2 bases and the J gene end by 2 bases; junction bases not matched to a gene: 7. CDR3 length: 15 residues. The CDR3: CAWSLTGQGNYGYTF. The DNA for the CDR3 is TGTGCCTGGAGTCTCACCGGACAGGGCAACTATGGCTACACCTTC.

DNA for the CDR3: TGCGCCAGCAGCCCAACTACGGCTGGTTTCTATGAGCAGTTCTTC. Residues: CASSPTTAGFYEQFF. The chain joins TRBV4-1 to TRBJ2-1; no reliable D call. The CDR3 is 15 amino acids. V lost 4 bases and J 8 bases, leaving 18 bases between the germline ends. The germline gives CDR1 MGHRA, CDR2 YSYEKL.

This sequence joins TRBV3-1 (or the pseudogene TRBV3-2) and TRBJ1-1; 7 nucleotides agree with TRBD1. The V segment lost 8 bases and the J segment 0 bases; nucleotides outside the gene matches: 3. CDR1 and CDR2 (germline): LGHDT, YNNKEL (reference sequence). The CDR3 has 13 amino acids. The CDR3 sequence is CASGDSMNTEAFF. DNA of the CDR3: TGTGCCAGCGGGGACAGCATGAACACTGAAGCTTTCTTT.

The table lists this clone with a count of one. The rearrangement uses TRBV5-1 and TRBJ2-5; 7 bases match TRBD2. Germline lookup yields CDR1 SGHRS and CDR2 YFSETQ. V lost 4 bases to trimming and J lost 7 bases; unmatched junction nucleotides: 19. CDR3 length equals 17 residues. DNA of the CDR3: TGCGCCAGCAGCCTTCTAACATTGGGCCGGGGGGTAGTGACCCAGTACTTC. This codes for CASSLLTLGRGVVTQYF.

The rearrangement links TRBV9 to TRBJ2-3; 9 nucleotides line up with TRBD2. Unmatched junction bases numbered 3, after V lost 4 bases and J lost 0 bases. The CDR3 is 15 amino acids. The germline gives CDR1 SGDLS, CDR2 YYNGEE. CDR3 coding DNA: TGTGCCAGCAGCACCCTAGCGGGGAGCACAGATACGCAGTATTTT. Residues: CASSTLAGSTDTQYF.

The J gene is TRBJ1-5, the V gene TRBV28; D may be TRBD1 (6 bases). The CDR3 is 15 residues long. V lost 3 bases to trimming and J lost 5 bases, with 14 bases between them. Germline-derived CDR1 and CDR2 are MDHEN and SYDVKM. The CDR3 DNA is TGTGCCAGCAGTTTGTGGGGGCCGAAGGATCAGCCCCAGCATTTT. Protein product: CASSLWGPKDQPQHF.

This clone was counted between two and nine times. The chain carries TRBV11-3 and TRBJ2-7; D is uncertain. The CDR3 sequence is 13 residues long. V lost 3 bases to trimming and J lost 0 bases, with 6 bases between them. The germline V gene has CDR1 SGHNT and CDR2 YENEEA. CDR3 nucleotides: TGTGCCAGCAGCTTGAGGAGCTCCTACGAGCAGTACGTC. It translates to CASSLRSSYEQYV.

This rearrangement joins TRBV28 to TRBJ2-6; D gene unclear. Germline CDR1 and CDR2: MDHEN and SYDVKM. This CDR3 has 16 amino acids. V was clipped by 6 bases and J by 0 bases, with 12 bases between them. The CDR3 DNA reads TGTGCCAGCAGAGCCCTCCTAAGCTCTGGGGCCAACGTCCTGACTTTC. It yields the protein CASRALLSSGANVLTF.

The chain carries TRBV5-6 and TRBJ1-2; 11 nucleotides line up with TRBD1. The J segment lost 4 bases and the V segment lost 4 bases, leaving 6 bases of the junction unmatched. CDR1 is SGHDT and CDR2 is YYEEEE in the germline V gene. The CDR3 has 15 amino acids. The CDR3 DNA follows: TGTGCCAGCAGCCCGCGGGACAGGGGGTTCTATGGCTACACCTTC. It yields the protein CASSPRDRGFYGYTF.

The chain is built from TRBV7-3 and TRBJ2-3; D might be TRBD1 (6 bases). V was pared by 0 bases and J by 7 bases, with 14 bases between. Germline lookup yields CDR1 SGHTA and CDR2 FQGTGA. The CDR3 has 15 residues. This chain's CDR3 is CASSLTGAAPHTQYF. CDR3 sequence (DNA): TGTGCCAGCAGCTTAACGGGGGCAGCCCCTCATACGCAGTATTTT.

V usage is TRBV15 and J usage is TRBJ1-1, with 7 bases lining up with TRBD1. Germline CDR1 reads LNHNV; CDR2 reads YYDKDF (reference sequence). The CDR3 extends over 17 amino acids. Losses at the gene ends were 1 base for V and 1 base for J; bases not matched to a gene: 9. CDR3 in amino acids: CATSRGGGGYGNTEAFF. The CDR3 nucleotides read TGTGCCACCAGCAGAGGAGGGGGCGGGTATGGGAACACTGAAGCTTTCTTT.

The V gene is TRBV24-1, the J gene TRBJ2-1, with D perhaps matching TRBD2 (6 bases). The germline gives CDR1 KGHDR, CDR2 SFDVKD. The CDR3 is made up of 14 amino acids. Trimming took off 4 bases at V and 6 bases at J, with 12 bases between the two ends. CDR3 bases: TGTGCCACCAGTGAAGCAGGGAGGATCAATGAGCAGTTCTTC. It specifies CATSEAGRINEQFF.

This chain joins TRBV6-6 and TRBJ1-2; no clear D gene. Trimming removed 2 bases from V and 0 bases from J, with 10 bases in between. The CDR3 sequence is 15 residues long. The germline gives CDR1 MNHNY, CDR2 SVGAGI (reference sequence). DNA of the CDR3: TGTGCCAGCAGTTACGGGCAGGCCACTAACTATGGCTACACCTTC. This encodes CASSYGQATNYGYTF.

The chain links TRBV6-6 to TRBJ2-3, with 12 bases matching TRBD2. CDR3 length: 14 amino acids. In germline, CDR1 is MNHNY, CDR2 SVGAGI (reference sequence). After removal of 10 bases from V and 0 bases from J, the junction contained 2 bases not matched to a gene. CDR3 bases: TGTGCCACAGGGACTAGCGGGAGCACAGATACGCAGTATTTT. As protein: CATGTSGSTDTQYF.

V gene TRBV28 combines with J gene TRBJ2-7; 9 nucleotides line up with TRBD1. Germline values: CDR1 MDHEN, CDR2 SYDVKM. This CDR3 comprises 14 residues. V lost 6 bases, J lost 4 bases, and 7 bases stayed unmatched. In nucleotides, the CDR3 is TGTGCCAGCAGATCCGGGACAGGGATATACGAGCAGTACTTC. This gives the protein CASRSGTGIYEQYF.